Each of the 5 T cell receptor beta chains below was sequenced from the same sample in a study of T cell clones after liver transplantation. Sequenced by immunoSEQ multiplex PCR; TCRdb stores in-frame clones only, minus some. The profile covers more than 75,000 clones, with over 80% appearing a single time and approximately 0.43% taken by the ten largest. This specimen was CD4+ T cells from blood, taken approximately 3.5 years after liver transplant. These TCRs come from a human patient who received a liver transplant. Part of the T cells may come from the graft donor.

The chain's CDR3 is CASSSSTGLNTEAFF. The CDR3 nucleotides read TGTGCCAGCAGCTCATCGACAGGGTTGAACACTGAAGCTTTCTTT. The chain combines TRBV5-4 with TRBJ1-1; 7 nucleotides align to TRBD1. V was clipped by 3 bases and J by 0 bases; unmatched bases: 5. Germline V gives CDR1 SGHNT, CDR2 YYREEE (reference sequence). The CDR3 totals 15 residues.

This chain connects TRBV6-5 to TRBJ2-7, with TRBD2 identical over 8 bases. CDR1 is MNHEY, CDR2 SVGAGI, per germline. This CDR3 region has 13 residues. V lost 6 bases, J lost 0 bases, and 1 base stayed unmatched. CDR3 bases: TGTGCCAGCAGACTAGCGGCCTCCTACGAGCAGTACTTC. Amino acid sequence: CASRLAASYEQYF.

The gene calls are TRBV7-9 and TRBJ2-5; D ambiguous. The CDR3 contains 13 residues. The V gene's germline CDR1 is SEHNR and CDR2 FQNEAQ (reference sequence). Trimming cost V 5 bases and J 5 bases, with 12 bases left between them. DNA of the CDR3: TGTGCCAGCAGCCAAGCCGGTGAGGAGACCCAGTACTTC. It specifies CASSQAGEETQYF.

The chain has TRBV10-2 and TRBJ1-1; D uncertain. Per the germline V gene, CDR1 is WSHSY and CDR2 is SAAADI. The V and J ends lost 0 bases and 4 bases respectively, with 18 bases between them. The CDR3 has 17 amino acids. CDR3 DNA sequence: TGCGCCAGCAGTGAGTCGAGGACCCGGAGGTTTAGCACTGAAGCTTTCTTT. Protein sequence: CASSESRTRRFSTEAFF.

V is TRBV27 and J is TRBJ2-1; the match to TRBD2 covers 7 bases. Trimming at V came to 3 bases and at J to 8 bases, leaving 13 bases not matched to a gene. The CDR3 is 16 amino acids. Germline V gene sequence: CDR1 MNHEY, CDR2 SMNVEV (reference sequence). CDR3 nucleotide sequence: TGTGCCAGCAGTTTGGTTCGGCTAGCGGAGCTCGATGAGCAGTTCTTC. Its translation: CASSLVRLAELDEQFF.